Detailed here is one T cell receptor beta chain. Repertoires were generated with immunoSEQ multiplex PCR, while TCRdb's copy carries only in-frame clones and drops some. The sample includes around 180,000 clones, 70% to 90% of them seen just once. The sample belongs to a study of T cell responses to AZD1222 COVID-19 vaccine. The V end was cut by 5 bases, the J end by 1 base, with 15 bases between. Germline CDR1 and CDR2: SGHTA and FQGTGA. This CDR3 comprises 16 residues. This sequence originates from an adult in good health. V usage is TRBV7-3 and J usage is TRBJ2-1; possibly TRBD2 for D (6 bases). The sequences come from peripheral blood, collected on day 0 of AZD1222 vaccination. The CDR3 spells CASSLMGAGSYNEQFF. CDR3 DNA: TGTGCCAGCAGCCTCATGGGAGCGGGTTCCTACAATGAGCAGTTCTTC.